The T cell receptor beta chain described here comes from a study of shared clonotypes between healthy human individuals (dated by TCRdb to about 2020). About the investigation overall: Three men and two women, aged 18 to 49 years, made up the cohort. The study deeply sequenced blood TCR repertoires of five healthy adults to estimate repertoire size and the extent of clonotype sharing between individuals. For each donor, three plates each were used for CD4 naive and CD4 memory, two plates were used for CD8 naive, and one plate was used for CD8 memory. Leukapheresis yielded between about 0.85 and 10 billion PBMCs per donor. To increase sequencing depth and limit assay-specific biases, TCR repertoire library preparation and sequencing were carried out by different laboratories using diverse techniques. General conclusions and limits of the study: Across a handful of donors, approximately 5% of naive CD4, roughly 3.3% of naive CD8, about 2% of memory CD4, and approximately 0.42% of memory CD8 clonotypes were shared. Pairwise subsampling led to the expectation that sequencing depth would affect the degree of clonotype sharing among donors. Compared with non-shared clonotypes, clonotypes shared by all four sorted-subset donors had higher generation probabilities. Larger estimated clonotype richness was generally found for naive subsets than for memory subsets. Sampling was limited to blood, and TCR repertoires in tissue likely differ from TCR repertoires in blood. Rarefaction of sorted-subset datasets indicated incomplete sequencing despite the large sequencing depth. The small number of donors limited the genetic and exposure-history diversity represented.

This clone was picked up one time. The specificity of this receptor is unknown. It has no much larger one-base neighbor in the sample; base qualities were not kept. From cysteine to phenylalanine, the CDR3 is 13 amino acids long. Just the 39-base CDR3 DNA is kept, in frame starting at base 1. Taken from the germline V gene, the CDR1 and CDR2 loops are MNHEY and SVGAGI. V is pared back by 0 bases and J by 7 bases, with 7 bases lying between the germline termini. Using the deep immunoSEQ assay, TCR CDR3 regions were amplified from genomic DNA by multiplex PCR. Genomic DNA extracted from each cell subset was distributed evenly over all wells of several immunoSEQ 96-well plates, and each plate served as one replicate. For sorted subsets, roughly 200 ng of genomic DNA, equivalent to some 30,000 T cell genomes, went into each replicate PCR. Purified libraries were measured with a Qubit 3.0 fluorometer, size-checked on a Bioanalyzer 2100, and measured again with the KAPA Library Quantification kit. Every immunoSEQ 96-well plate was sequenced on a separate single-read 150-cycle Illumina NextSeq 550 flow cell. The paper's data handling went like this. Because the immunoSEQ output held only junctional sequences and lacked quality scores, the filtering could not match the filtering applied to full-length reads. To assign V/J genes and CDR3, sequences were annotated using PyIR, a Python wrapper for IgBLAST v1.9, with IMGT germline references. Any read was removed if the V/J assignment was weak (E-value above 1e-6), the CDR3 was missing, or the read contained stop codons, out-of-frame junctions, or ambiguous translated residues. V3J clonotypes were defined as sequences sharing the same inferred V gene, J gene, and CDR3 amino acid sequence. Percentage overlap between repertoires was computed as shared unique clonotypes divided by the size of the smaller repertoire. RTK rarefaction, the Chao1 estimator, and Recon v2.1 estimates of unobserved clonotypes were used to assess repertoire richness. Generation probabilities were computed with OLGA for all TCRbeta clonotypes obtained by the gDNA method from a handful of donors. Sourced from immuneACCESS, this table was stored by TCRdb with only in-frame sequences that have V and J called. A share of the clones is absent; for the studies checked, an unresolved V gene accounts for under half, and the remainder has no known explanation. The DNA was the basis for D and trimming; V, J and clone size are from that table. Across this sample there are around 690,000 clones, with 80% to 95% seen only once. 34% of the sample rests with the top ten.

Donors were healthy HIV-negative adults with no recently reported acute infections or vaccinations. Every donor was a Caucasian adult living in Nashville, Tennessee, USA. The CD8 memory samples were a combination of magnetically selected CD45RO+ cells and CCR7-negative CD45RA+ effector memory (TemRA) cells. Blood was collected by leukapheresis, and PBMCs were isolated by Ficoll-Histopaque density gradient centrifugation and then cryopreserved in liquid nitrogen vapor phase. Purity and quantity of every magnetically sorted T cell population were checked by analytical flow cytometry. Genomic DNA was isolated from every sorted fraction and measured by UV absorbance on a Nanodrop 2000c.

This TCR was recovered from a man younger than 35 in good health. Some clones in this sample may be carry-over from other donors' samples. The chain employs TRBV6-5 and TRBJ2-1; the D gene lacks a confident call. What was sequenced was memory CD8+ T cells from PBMCs. What the cell subset or site label conveys for this sample: CD45RO+ cells pooled with CCR7-negative TemRA cells. The CDR3 protein is CASSYSGRNEQFF. The bases are TGTGCCAGCAGTTACTCGGGCCGAAATGAGCAGTTCTTC.